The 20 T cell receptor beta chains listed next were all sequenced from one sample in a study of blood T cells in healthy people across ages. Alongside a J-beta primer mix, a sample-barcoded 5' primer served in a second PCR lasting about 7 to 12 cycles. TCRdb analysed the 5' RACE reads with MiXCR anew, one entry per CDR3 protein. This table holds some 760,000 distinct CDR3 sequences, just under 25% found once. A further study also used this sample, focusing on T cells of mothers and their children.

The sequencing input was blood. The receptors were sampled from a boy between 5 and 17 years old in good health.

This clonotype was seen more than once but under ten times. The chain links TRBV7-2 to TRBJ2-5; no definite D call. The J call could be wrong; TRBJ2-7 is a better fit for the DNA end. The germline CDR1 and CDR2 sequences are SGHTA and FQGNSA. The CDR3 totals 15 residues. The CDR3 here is CASSLVALNSYEQYF. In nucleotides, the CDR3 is TGTGCCAGCAGCTTAGTAGCTCTTAACTCCTACGAGCAGTACTTC.

CDR3 DNA: TGTGCCAGCAGCCCAGGGGGTGGGCTAGCGGGAGCCTACGAGCAGTACTTC. Its translation is CASSPGGGLAGAYEQYF. The chain has TRBV7-9 and TRBJ2-1; 10 positions match TRBD2. The J call may be faulty, since TRBJ2-7 better matches the DNA end. Germline V gene lookup returns CDR1 SEHNR and CDR2 FQNEAQ (reference sequence). This CDR3 contains 17 residues.

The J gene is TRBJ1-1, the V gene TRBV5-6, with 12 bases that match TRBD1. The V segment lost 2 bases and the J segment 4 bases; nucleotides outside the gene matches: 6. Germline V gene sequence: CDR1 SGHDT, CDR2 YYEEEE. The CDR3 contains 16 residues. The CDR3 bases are TGTGCCAGCAGCTTCGGGACAGGGGGCGGCGGCACTGAAGCTTTCTTT. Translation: CASSFGTGGGGTEAFF. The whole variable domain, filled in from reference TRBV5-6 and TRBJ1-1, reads DAGVTQSPTHLIKTRGQQVTLRCSPKSGHDTVSWYQQALGQGPQFIFQYYEEEERQRGNFPDRFSGHQFPNYSSELNVNALLLGDSALYLCASSFGTGGGGTEAFFGQGTRLTVV.

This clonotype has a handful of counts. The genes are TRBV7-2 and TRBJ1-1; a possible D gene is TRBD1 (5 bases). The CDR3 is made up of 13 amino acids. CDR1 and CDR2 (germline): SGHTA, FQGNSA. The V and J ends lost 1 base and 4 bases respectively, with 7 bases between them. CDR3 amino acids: CASSLGGLTEAFF. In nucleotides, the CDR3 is TGTGCCAGCAGCTTAGGGGGCCTCACTGAAGCTTTCTTT.

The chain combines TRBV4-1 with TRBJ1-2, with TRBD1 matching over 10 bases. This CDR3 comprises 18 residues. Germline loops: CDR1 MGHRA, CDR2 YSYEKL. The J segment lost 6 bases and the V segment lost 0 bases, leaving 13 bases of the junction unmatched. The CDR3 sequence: CASSQDVEVTGGEDGYTF. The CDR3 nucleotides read TGCGCCAGCAGCCAAGATGTTGAAGTGACAGGGGGCGAGGATGGCTACACCTTC.

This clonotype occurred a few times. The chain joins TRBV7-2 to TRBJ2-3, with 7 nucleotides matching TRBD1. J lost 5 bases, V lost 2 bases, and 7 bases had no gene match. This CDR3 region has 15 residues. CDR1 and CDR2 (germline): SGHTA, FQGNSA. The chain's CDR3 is CASSLRGLSGDTQYF. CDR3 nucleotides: TGTGCCAGCAGCTTAAGGGGGCTAAGCGGAGATACGCAGTATTTT.

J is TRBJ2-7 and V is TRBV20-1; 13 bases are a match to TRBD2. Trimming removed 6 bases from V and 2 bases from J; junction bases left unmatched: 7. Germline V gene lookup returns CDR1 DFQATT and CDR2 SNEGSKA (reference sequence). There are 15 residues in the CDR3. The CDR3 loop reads CSAEALAGGPYEQYF. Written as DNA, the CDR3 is TGCAGTGCGGAAGCACTAGCGGGAGGGCCCTACGAGCAGTACTTC.

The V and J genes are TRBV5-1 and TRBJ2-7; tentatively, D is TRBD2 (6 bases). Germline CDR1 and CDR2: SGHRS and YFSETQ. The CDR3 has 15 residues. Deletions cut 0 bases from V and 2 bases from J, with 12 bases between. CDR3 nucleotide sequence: TGCGCCAGCAGCTTGGGCCTCCGGGGGACCTACGAGCAGTACTTC. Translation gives CASSLGLRGTYEQYF.

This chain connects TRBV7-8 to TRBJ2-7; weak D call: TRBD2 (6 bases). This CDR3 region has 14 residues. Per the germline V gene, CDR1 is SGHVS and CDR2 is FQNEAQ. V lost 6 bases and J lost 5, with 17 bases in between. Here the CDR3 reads CASRRSGVLNEQYF. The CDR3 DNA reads TGTGCCAGCAGGAGGTCGGGGGTCCTCAACGAGCAGTACTTC.

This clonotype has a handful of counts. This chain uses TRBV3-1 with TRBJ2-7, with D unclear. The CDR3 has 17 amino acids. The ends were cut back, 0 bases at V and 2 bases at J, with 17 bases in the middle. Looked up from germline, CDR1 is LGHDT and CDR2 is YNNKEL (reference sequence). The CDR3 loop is CASSQDVQFSHTYEQYF. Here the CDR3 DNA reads TGTGCCAGCAGCCAAGATGTGCAGTTCTCACACACCTACGAGCAGTACTTC.

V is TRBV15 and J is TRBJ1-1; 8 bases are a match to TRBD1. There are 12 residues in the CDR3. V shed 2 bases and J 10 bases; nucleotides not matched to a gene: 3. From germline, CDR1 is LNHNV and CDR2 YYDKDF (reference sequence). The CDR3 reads CATSRTTGGAFF. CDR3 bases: TGTGCCACCAGCAGAACAACAGGGGGAGCTTTCTTT. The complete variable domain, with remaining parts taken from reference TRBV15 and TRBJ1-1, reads DAMVIQNPRYQVTQFGKPVTLSCSQTLNHNVMYWYQQKSSQAPKLLFHYYDKDFNNEADTPDNFQSRRPNTSFCFLDIRSPGLGDTAMYLCATSRTTGGAFFGQGTRLTVV.

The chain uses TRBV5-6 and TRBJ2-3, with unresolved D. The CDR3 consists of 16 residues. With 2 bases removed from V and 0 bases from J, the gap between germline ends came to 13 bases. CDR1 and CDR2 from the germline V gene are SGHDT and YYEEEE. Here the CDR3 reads CASSFFLLTSTDTQYF. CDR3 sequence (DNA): TGTGCCAGCAGCTTTTTTTTGCTCACCAGCACAGATACGCAGTATTTT.

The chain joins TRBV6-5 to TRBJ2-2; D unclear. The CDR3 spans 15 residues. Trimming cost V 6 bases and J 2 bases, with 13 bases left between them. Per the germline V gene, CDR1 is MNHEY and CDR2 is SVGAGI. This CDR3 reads CASRRIQLNTGELFF. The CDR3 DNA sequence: TGTGCCAGCAGGAGGATCCAGCTTAACACCGGGGAGCTGTTTTTT.

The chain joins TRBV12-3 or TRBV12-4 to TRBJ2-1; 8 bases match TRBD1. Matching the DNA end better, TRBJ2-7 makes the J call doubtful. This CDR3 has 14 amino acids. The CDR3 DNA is TGTGCCAGCAATACTCAGGGGGCTGTATACGAGCAGTACTTC. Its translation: CASNTQGAVYEQYF.

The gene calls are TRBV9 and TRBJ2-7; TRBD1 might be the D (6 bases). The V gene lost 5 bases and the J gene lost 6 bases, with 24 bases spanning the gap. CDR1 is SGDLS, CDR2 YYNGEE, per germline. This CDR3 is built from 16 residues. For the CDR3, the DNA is TGTGCCAGCAGAGATAAGGGACACCTTCCGCTCGTCGAGCAGTACTTC. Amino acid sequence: CASRDKGHLPLVEQYF.

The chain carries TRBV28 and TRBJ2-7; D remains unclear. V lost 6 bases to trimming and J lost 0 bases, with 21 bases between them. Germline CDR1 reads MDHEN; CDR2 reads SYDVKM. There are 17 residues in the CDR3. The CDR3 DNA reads TGTGCCAGCAGCCCCCCCTCGGGCGGAGCGAGCTCCTACGAGCAGTACTTC. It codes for CASSPPSGGASSYEQYF.

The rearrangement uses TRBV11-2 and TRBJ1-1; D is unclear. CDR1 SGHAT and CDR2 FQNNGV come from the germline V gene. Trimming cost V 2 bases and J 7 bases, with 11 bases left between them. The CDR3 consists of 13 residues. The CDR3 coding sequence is TGTGCCAGCAGCTTACCCCACTATAGTGAAGCTTTCTTT. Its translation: CASSLPHYSEAFF.

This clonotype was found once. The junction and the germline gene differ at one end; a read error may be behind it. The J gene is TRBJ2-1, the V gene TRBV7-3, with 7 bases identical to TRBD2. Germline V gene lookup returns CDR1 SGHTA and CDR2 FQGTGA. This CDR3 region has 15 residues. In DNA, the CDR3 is TGTTCCAGCAGCTTAGGCGGGAGAAACGACAATGAGCAGTTCTTC. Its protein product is CSSSLGGRNDNEQFF.

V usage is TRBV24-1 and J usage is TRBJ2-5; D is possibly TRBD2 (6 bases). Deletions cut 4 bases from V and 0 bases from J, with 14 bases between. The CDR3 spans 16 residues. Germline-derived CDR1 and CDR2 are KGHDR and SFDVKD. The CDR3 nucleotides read TGTGCCACCAGTGACCAGAACGCGGGGTACCAAGAGACCCAGTACTTC. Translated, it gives CATSDQNAGYQETQYF.

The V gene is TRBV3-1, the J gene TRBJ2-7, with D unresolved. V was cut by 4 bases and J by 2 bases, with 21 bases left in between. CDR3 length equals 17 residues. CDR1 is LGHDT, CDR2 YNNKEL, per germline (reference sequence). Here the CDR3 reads CASSPEDGSLPAYEQYF. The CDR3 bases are TGTGCCAGCAGCCCTGAGGACGGATCATTACCCGCCTACGAGCAGTACTTC.